One T cell receptor beta chain is described in this entry. Its antigen is still unknown. A far larger clone differs by one base, so this is likely a read error. The entry originates in a study of regulatory T cells in long-lasting Graves disease. Study conclusions and caveats: Segments TRBV28, TRBJ1-2 and TRBJ2-5 showed preferential usage in persistent disease.

Time point: newly diagnosed GD, antithyroid drugs for less than 3 months. PBMC RNA served as the TCR library source. Construction of the TCR beta libraries employed iRepertoire HTBI primers in conjunction with Arm-PCR of CDR3 regions. Original processing notes: Samples collectively showed 62 TRBV and approximately 14 TRBJ segments. From the multiplex PCR reads, TCRdb called clonotypes with MiXCR, one entry per CDR3 protein. The V and J calls reflect TCRdb's pipeline rather than the authors' work. The data hold around 250,000 distinct CDR3 sequences, with around 20% observed a single time. Germline assignment: CDR1 SNHLY and CDR2 FYNNEI. The CDR3 consists of 12 residues.

The receptor's source is a female donor with Graves disease. The material sequenced was peripheral blood mononuclear cells (PBMCs), taken at new diagnosis, from a patient treated with antithyroid drugs. The chain links TRBV2 to TRBJ2-7; D unresolved. The CDR3 nucleotides are TGTGCCTGCAGCTTCCCCCCGTCCGAGCAGTACTTC. It translates to CACSFPPSEQYF. Filled out from reference TRBV2 and TRBJ2-7, the complete variable domain reads EPEVTQTPSHQVTQMGQEVILRCVPISNHLYFYWYRQILGQKVEFLVSFYNNEISEKSEIFDDQFSVERPDGSNFTLKIRSTKLEDSAMYFCACSFPPSEQYFGPGTRLTVT.